Below, 13 T cell receptor beta chains from the same sample are listed, as sequenced in a study of T cells in Graves' hyperthyroidism and ophthalmopathy. RNA transcripts were the template for amplifying TCR beta CDR3 regions. First-round RT-PCR targeting the TCR CDR3 was performed with the HTBI primer set. One entry per CDR3 protein results from TCRdb running MiXCR on the multiplex PCR reads. In the table there are 700,000 or so distinct CDR3 sequences, more than 14% of which are singletons. Sequencing used blood. The receptors originated from a woman in her 50s with Graves' ophthalmopathy.

This clonotype was detected many times. This chain uses TRBV20-1 with TRBJ2-7; 13 bases agree with TRBD2. The CDR3 has 13 amino acids. The germline V gene encodes CDR1 DFQATT and CDR2 SNEGSKA (reference sequence). With V trimmed by 3 bases and J by 7 bases, 3 bases remained unmatched. CDR3 sequence: CSARGLAGREQYF. CDR3 DNA sequence: TGCAGTGCTAGGGGACTAGCGGGACGGGAGCAGTACTTC.

The V call is TRBV20-1, the J call TRBJ1-4, with 8 positions matching TRBD1. The CDR3 runs to 13 residues. Germline V CDR1 and CDR2: DFQATT, SNEGSKA (reference sequence). V gave up 6 bases and J gave up 4 bases; unmatched junction bases: 4. The CDR3 spells CSAPTGVNEKLFF. CDR3 bases: TGCAGTGCCCCGACAGGGGTTAATGAAAAACTGTTTTTT.

In its sample, this clonotype was seen many times. This chain uses TRBV27 with TRBJ1-4; D ambiguous. Germline values: CDR1 MNHEY, CDR2 SMNVEV (reference sequence). V gave up 6 bases and J gave up 0 bases, with 17 bases separating them. The CDR3 is made up of 17 amino acids. This CDR3 reads CASSYSVPGATNEKLFF. The CDR3 DNA reads TGTGCCAGCAGCTATTCAGTCCCCGGTGCAACTAATGAAAAACTGTTTTTT.

This clonotype was found many times. This chain uses TRBV7-9 with TRBJ1-2; TRBD1 might be the D (6 bases). The V end was cut by 2 bases, the J end by 2 bases, with 15 bases between. CDR3 size: 16 residues. Germline V CDR1 and CDR2: SEHNR, FQNEAQ (reference sequence). The CDR3 reads CASSLQIGGSNYGYTF. CDR3 DNA sequence: TGTGCCAGCAGCTTACAAATCGGGGGCAGCAACTATGGCTACACCTTC. The full variable domain, rest sourced from reference TRBV7-9 and TRBJ1-2, is DTGVSQNPRHKITKRGQNVTFRCDPISEHNRLYWYRQTLGQGPEFLTYFQNEAQLEKSRLLSDRFSAERPKGSFSTLEIQRTEQGDSAMYLCASSLQIGGSNYGYTFGSGTRLTVV.

The table lists this clonotype with many counts. The chain combines TRBV18 with TRBJ2-7; 8 bases match TRBD2. This CDR3 is 15 amino acids long. The ends lost 2 bases at V and 7 bases at J; junction bases unmatched: 10. Germline V CDR1 and CDR2: KGHSH, LQKENI. DNA of the CDR3: TGTGCCAGCTCACCAAGCGGGAGAGAAGGTGGGGAGCAGTACTTC. This encodes CASSPSGREGGEQYF.

There are a few counts of this clonotype. DNA for the CDR3: TGCAGTGCTAGAGATCTCGTAGCGGGAGTTCACGAGCAGTACTTC. This translates into CSARDLVAGVHEQYF. The chain is built from TRBV20-1 and TRBJ2-7; 9 bases line up with TRBD2. J gave up 5 bases and V 0 bases, and 8 bases lay outside the gene matches. The CDR3 has 15 amino acids. Looked up from germline, CDR1 is DFQATT and CDR2 is SNEGSKA (reference sequence).

This clonotype was counted between two and nine times. The rearrangement links TRBV15 to TRBJ2-2; possibly TRBD2 for D (5 bases). The CDR3 extends over 17 amino acids. V was cut by 0 bases and J by 0 bases, with 11 bases left in between. Germline V gene data show CDR1 as LNHNV and CDR2 as YYDKDF (reference sequence). CDR3 nucleotide sequence: TGTGCCACCAGCAGAGATAGGATGAGGGCGAACACCGGGGAGCTGTTTTTT. Its translation: CATSRDRMRANTGELFF.

Details on this clonotype: A much bigger clone sits one base away, suggesting this may be a read error. This chain links TRBV11-2 with TRBJ2-2; 10 bases match TRBD2. This CDR3 region has 18 residues. CDR1 SGHAT and CDR2 FQNNGV come from the germline V gene. The junction had 13 bases not matched to a gene; V was cut back by 5 bases and J by 4 bases. CDR3 DNA sequence: TGTGCCAGCAGCGACCCCACCGGGACTAGCGCGAGCACCGGGGAGCTGTTTTTT. As protein: CASSDPTGTSASTGELFF.

At least ten counts were recorded for this clonotype. The chain couples TRBV30 to TRBJ2-2, with D uncertain. Per the germline V gene, CDR1 is GTSNPN and CDR2 is SVGIG (reference sequence). V dropped 4 bases and J dropped 0 bases, with 9 bases sitting between them. This CDR3 is built from 14 residues. The CDR3 sequence is CAWNVRANTGELFF. The CDR3 DNA is TGTGCCTGGAACGTCCGCGCGAACACCGGGGAGCTGTTTTTT.

On this clonotype: A read error may explain this, as a much larger clone is one base away. The chain combines TRBV24-1 with TRBJ2-1, with no clear D. This CDR3 has 12 amino acids. Germline V gene data show CDR1 as KGHDR and CDR2 as SFDVKD. CDR3 bases: TGTGCCACCAGTGACCTGATCAATGAGCAGTCCTTC. Protein sequence: CATSDLINEQSF.

This chain joins TRBV5-1 and TRBJ1-3; D unresolved. This CDR3 region has 15 residues. V shed 4 bases and J shed 6 bases, with 17 bases lying between them. The germline CDR1 and CDR2 sequences are SGHRS and YFSETQ. The CDR3 DNA follows: TGCGCCAGCAGCAGAAACGTTGGCCTGAAAAACACCATATATTTT. Protein product: CASSRNVGLKNTIYF.

This clonotype was picked up many times. The J gene is TRBJ2-1, the V gene TRBV12-3 or TRBV12-4; 13 bases are a match to TRBD2. The CDR3 is 16 amino acids. J lost 6 bases, V lost 6 bases, and 8 bases had no gene match. CDR3 region: CASSRTSGGRGNEQFF. CDR3 coding DNA: TGTGCCAGCAGCAGGACTAGCGGGGGTCGTGGCAATGAGCAGTTCTTC.

Only a few counts were recorded for this clonotype. A read error may produce the germline difference seen at one junction end. The V gene is TRBV24-1, the J gene TRBJ2-3, with no clear D. CDR3 length: 11 amino acids. Germline CDR1 is KGHDR and CDR2 is SFDVKD. The CDR3, as DNA: TGTGCCGCCAGGTTTTCAGATACGCAGTATTTT. Protein: CAARFSDTQYF.